A single sample gave rise to the 5 T cell receptor beta chains below, sequenced in a study of post-analysis software for immune sequencing data (dated by TCRdb to about 2015). Overall study outcomes, separate from this receptor: Patients showed significantly higher frequencies than controls for a few TRBV segments, among them TRBV5-6, TRBV5-1 and TRBV20-1.

Libraries were made using PCR. The listed sequencing device is Illumina HiSeq 2500. To reduce PCR and sequencing biases, unique molecular identifiers were built into the TCR beta cDNA libraries. TCRdb's own reprocessing of the public reads used fastp at Q25 and MiXCR and kept productive beta chains. For every CDR3 protein sequence, its rows merge into one entry that carries the most common genes and DNA. The sample table contains roughly 800,000 distinct CDR3 sequences; only one count was recorded for roughly 30% of them. The ten largest clones represent approximately 0.6% of the sample. No antigens are known for them. Source material: blood. The receptors stem from a girl aged 5 to 17 with multiple sclerosis.

The CDR3 sequence: CASSTEENTEAFF. The CDR3 DNA reads as TGCGCCAGCAGCACCGAGGAGAACACTGAAGCTTTCTTT. The V and J genes are TRBV5-1 and TRBJ1-1; the D is unclear. The CDR3 is made up of 13 amino acids. In germline, CDR1 is SGHRS, CDR2 YFSETQ. The V gene lost 4 bases and the J gene lost 1 base, with 8 bases spanning the gap.

This clonotype has just a few counts. This chain links TRBV28 with TRBJ2-7; possibly TRBD1 for D (6 bases). The CDR3 extends over 14 amino acids. The germline V gene has CDR1 MDHEN and CDR2 SYDVKM. The V end was cut by 5 bases, the J end by 4 bases, with 15 bases between. The DNA of the CDR3 is TGTGCCAGCAGTCCCCGGACAGAAAATTACGAGCAGTACTTC. The encoded protein is CASSPRTENYEQYF.

Comments on this clonotype: An end of the junction does not agree with germline; a read error may underlie this. The chain links TRBV24-1 to TRBJ2-2; D might be TRBD1 (5 bases). The CDR3 sequence is 17 residues long. Germline values: CDR1 KGHDR, CDR2 SFDVKD. CDR3 sequence: CAISDQGTGQSTGELFF. DNA of the CDR3: TGTGCCATCAGTGACCAGGGTACGGGCCAGAGTACCGGGGAGCTGTTTTTT.

This clonotype has more than one count but fewer than ten. J is TRBJ2-7 and V is TRBV7-2, with D possibly being TRBD2 (5 bases). Trimming removed 5 bases at V and 4 bases at J, with 9 bases between. This CDR3 region has 12 residues. CDR1 SGHTA and CDR2 FQGNSA come from the germline V gene. The DNA for the CDR3 is TGTGCCAGCAGCCGCTGGGAGTACGAGCAGTACTTC. It translates to CASSRWEYEQYF.

This clonotype came up a few times. The chain carries TRBV12-3 or TRBV12-4 and TRBJ1-1, with 9 bases identical to TRBD1. V lost 8 bases and J lost 4; bases outside the gene matches: 8. There are 14 residues in the CDR3. Written as DNA, the CDR3 is TGTGCCAGCCGGACAGGGGCGAGGCGCACTGAAGCTTTCTTT. Translated, it gives CASRTGARRTEAFF.